This entry lists 18 T cell receptor beta chains sequenced from one sample in a study of T cells in Graves' hyperthyroidism and ophthalmopathy. RNA transcripts gave rise to amplified TCR beta CDR3 regions. The primer set for the first-round RT-PCR of the TCR CDR3 was HTBI. TCRdb called the multiplex PCR reads again in MiXCR, with one record for every CDR3 protein. The sample includes hundreds of thousands of distinct CDR3 sequences, 17% of them seen just once. Sequencing used blood. All receptors come from a woman aged 18 to 35 with Graves' ophthalmopathy.

This clonotype showed up many times. CDR3 nucleotide sequence: TGCAGTTGGCAGGGGGCCCCCACAGATACGCAGTATTTT. It translates to CSWQGAPTDTQYF. The V and J genes are TRBV20-1 and TRBJ2-3; 8 bases agree with TRBD1. The CDR3 loop spans 13 amino acids. Germline V gene lookup returns CDR1 DFQATT and CDR2 SNEGSKA (reference sequence). The V and J ends lost 8 bases and 2 bases, in that order; junction bases with no gene match: 6.

The genes are TRBV5-6 and TRBJ1-5, with D possibly TRBD1 on 5 matching bases. This CDR3 is built from 13 residues. Trimming took 5 bases from V and 6 from J, leaving 12 bases between them. Germline V gives CDR1 SGHDT, CDR2 YYEEEE. CDR3 sequence: CASSAGFGQPQHF. DNA of the CDR3: TGTGCCAGCAGTGCAGGGTTTGGTCAGCCCCAGCATTTT.

This clonotype has a count of ten or more. The chain joins TRBV6-2 or TRBV6-3 to TRBJ2-7; D gene ambiguous. Between the trimmed V and J ends, which lost 5 bases and 7 bases, there was a span of 9 bases. There are 11 residues in the CDR3. Germline CDR1 is MNHEY and CDR2 is SVGEGT. The CDR3 sequence: CASSTNVEQYF. The CDR3 region has the DNA TGTGCCAGCAGTACGAACGTAGAGCAGTACTTC.

This clonotype has at least ten counts. CDR3 nucleotides: TGTGCCAGCAGCTTAGTTGCCTATCAAGAGACCCAGTACTTC. As protein: CASSLVAYQETQYF. This chain links TRBV7-2 with TRBJ2-5, with D hard to call. Germline V lookup: CDR1 SGHTA, CDR2 FQGNSA. The V gene lost 1 base and the J gene lost 2 bases, with 8 bases spanning the gap. CDR3 length: 14 residues.

This clonotype was picked up many times. V gene TRBV3-1 combines with J gene TRBJ1-2; D may be TRBD1 (5 bases). Trimming stripped 2 bases from V and 2 bases from J, with 12 bases between. The CDR3 extends over 15 amino acids. In germline, CDR1 is LGHDT, CDR2 YNNKEL (reference sequence). CDR3 DNA: TGTGCCAGCAGCCAAAGGGCCCGACAGAACTATGGCTACACCTTC. It encodes CASSQRARQNYGYTF.

The rearrangement links TRBV20-1 to TRBJ2-7; 7 positions match TRBD2. Germline assignment: CDR1 DFQATT and CDR2 SNEGSKA (reference sequence). J lost 1 base, V lost 5 bases, and 2 bases had no gene match. The CDR3 contains 12 residues. CDR3 sequence reads: CSAGGLSYEQYF. DNA for the CDR3: TGCAGTGCTGGGGGACTATCCTACGAGCAGTACTTC.

This clonotype has a count of ten or more. The chain couples TRBV28 to TRBJ2-4; weak D call: TRBD1 (5 bases). This CDR3 comprises 18 residues. The germline V gene encodes CDR1 MDHEN and CDR2 SYDVKM. V dropped 2 bases and J dropped 0 bases, with 17 bases sitting between them. CDR3 bases: TGTGCCAGCAGTTTAAGTGGGGCCATACCACTAGCCAAAAACATTCAGTACTTC. Translated: CASSLSGAIPLAKNIQYF.

This clonotype was recorded at least ten times. The V call is TRBV11-2, the J call TRBJ1-2; D ambiguous. This CDR3 region has 14 residues. The germline V and J ends were trimmed by 0 bases and 3 bases, with 8 bases remaining between them. Germline V gives CDR1 SGHAT, CDR2 FQNNGV. CDR3 loop: CASSLDHGDYGYTF. In DNA form, the CDR3 reads TGTGCCAGCAGCTTAGATCACGGCGACTATGGCTACACCTTC.

CDR3 DNA sequence: TGTGCCAGCAGCTTTGGCGGGCCCGGCGCGGCTGAGCAGTACTTC. This encodes CASSFGGPGAAEQYF. This rearrangement joins TRBV7-2 to TRBJ2-7; a possible D gene is TRBD2 (5 bases). Trimming pared 3 bases from V and 7 bases from J, leaving 19 bases between. The CDR3 is 15 amino acids. The germline CDR1 and CDR2 sequences are SGHTA and FQGNSA.

The CDR3 is CASSLAGGAGNGELFF. The CDR3 nucleotides read TGTGCCAGCAGCTTGGCGGGGGGGGCAGGGAACGGGGAGCTGTTTTTT. The gene calls are TRBV5-8 and TRBJ2-2; 8 nucleotides line up with TRBD2. Germline V lookup: CDR1 SGHTS, CDR2 YDEGEE. The CDR3 covers 16 residues. Unmatched junction bases numbered 8, after V lost 0 bases and J lost 7 bases.

This clonotype was found many times. The rearrangement joins TRBV6-1 to TRBJ2-7, with D hard to call. The CDR3 length is 13 residues. Germline CDR1 is MNHNS and CDR2 is SASEGT. Between the trimmed V and J ends, which lost 6 bases and 7 bases, there was a span of 16 bases. CDR3: CASSPDGFLEQYF. In DNA, the CDR3 is TGTGCCAGCAGCCCGGACGGTTTTTTGGAGCAGTACTTC.

This clonotype was counted at least ten times. The chain couples TRBV6-2 or TRBV6-3 to TRBJ2-1, with 8 bases matching TRBD2. The V and J ends lost 6 bases and 4 bases, in that order; junction bases with no gene match: 8. The germline gives CDR1 MNHEY, CDR2 SVGEGT. The CDR3 runs to 15 residues. The DNA of the CDR3 is TGTGCCAGCAGCGTACTAGCGGTAAGGTACAATGAGCAGTTCTTC. It specifies CASSVLAVRYNEQFF.

The genes are TRBV25-1 and TRBJ2-7; 9 bases are shared with TRBD2. CDR1 MGHDK and CDR2 SYGVNS come from the germline V gene. V shed 4 bases, J shed 0 bases, and the junction held 10 bases outside the gene matches. This CDR3 is built from 17 residues. This chain's CDR3 is CASSGRSGGTSSYEQYF. DNA of the CDR3: TGTGCCAGCAGTGGGAGAAGCGGGGGGACTAGCTCCTACGAGCAGTACTTC.

This chain connects TRBV29-1 to TRBJ1-1; maybe TRBD1 (5 bases). Trimming pared 4 bases from V and 3 bases from J, leaving 9 bases between. There are 12 residues in the CDR3. The germline V gene encodes CDR1 SQVTM and CDR2 ANQGSEA. The CDR3 loop is CSVVLGDTEAFF. Here the CDR3 DNA reads TGCAGCGTTGTATTGGGGGACACTGAAGCTTTCTTT.

A note on this clonotype: One end of the junction fails to match germline, which may point to a read error. The V gene is TRBV15, the J gene TRBJ1-1, with TRBD1 identical over 7 bases. From germline, CDR1 is LNHNV and CDR2 YYDKDF (reference sequence). The CDR3 runs to 13 residues. DNA of the CDR3: TGTACCACCAGCTCAGGGGGGTACACTGAAGCTTTCTTT. Translation gives CTTSSGGYTEAFF. Based on the CDR3 plus reference TRBV15 and TRBJ1-1, the full variable domain is DAMVIQNPRYQVTQFGKPVTLSCSQTLNHNVMYWYQQKSSQAPKLLFHYYDKDFNNEADTPDNFQSRRPNTSFCFLDIRSPGLGDTAMYLCTTSSGGYTEAFFGQGTRLTVV.

In its sample, this clonotype was seen many times. V usage is TRBV28 and J usage is TRBJ1-2; D ambiguous. Per germline, CDR1 MDHEN and CDR2 SYDVKM. CDR3 length: 15 residues. Trimming cost V 5 bases and J 1 base, with 14 bases left between them. The CDR3 spells CASSPYSGDNYGYTF. CDR3 DNA: TGTGCCAGCAGTCCCTATTCTGGAGATAACTATGGCTACACCTTC.

This clonotype showed up just a few times. The chain carries TRBV25-1 and TRBJ1-1; a weak D match, TRBD1 (5 bases). The CDR3 loop spans 15 amino acids. The germline V gene has CDR1 MGHDK and CDR2 SYGVNS. The V gene lost 4 bases and the J gene lost 4 bases, with 16 bases spanning the gap. CDR3 residues: CASSGPLGGITEAFF. CDR3 sequence (DNA): TGTGCCAGCAGTGGTCCCCTGGGGGGAATCACTGAAGCTTTCTTT.

This clonotype was recorded at least ten times. This chain connects TRBV7-2 to TRBJ1-2; a possible D gene is TRBD1 (6 bases). The V gene's germline CDR1 is SGHTA and CDR2 FQGNSA. V was shortened by 5 bases and J by 3 bases, with 19 bases between the two germline ends. There are 16 residues in the CDR3. The CDR3: CASSPTRTAVYYGYTF. CDR3 sequence (DNA): TGTGCCAGCAGCCCTACTCGGACAGCGGTCTACTATGGCTACACCTTC.